This TCR beta chain originates from a study of cytomegalovirus exposure and HLA in healthy donors. To note about this clone: No antigen is known for it.

The V and J ends lost 7 bases and 9 bases respectively, with 16 bases between them. The CDR3 is 13 residues long. The V gene's germline CDR1 is SNHLY and CDR2 FYNNEI. Regarding the study as a whole: The records held CMV serostatus as the only immune exposure information. The authors later found TCR association rates varying by HLA locus, with DRB1 most and HLA-C fewest.

PCR involved 60 Vbeta and 13 Jbeta primers. The data were produced by immunoSEQ multiplex PCR, yet TCRdb's version contains in-frame clones alone and is incomplete. This sample yields around 100,000 clones, of which about three quarters are seen a single time; approximately 4% belongs to the top ten. The receptor comes from a male donor in good health and CMV-seropositive. The V call is TRBV2, the J call TRBJ2-1; D is perhaps TRBD1 (5 bases). Source material: PBMCs. CDR3 DNA: TGTGCCAGCACCGATAGGGGTCCTGGTGAGCAGTTCTTC. Residues: CASTDRGPGEQFF. The whole variable domain, filled in from reference TRBV2 and TRBJ2-1, reads EPEVTQTPSHQVTQMGQEVILRCVPISNHLYFYWYRQILGQKVEFLVSFYNNEISEKSEIFDDQFSVERPDGSNFTLKIRSTKLEDSAMYFCASTDRGPGEQFFGPGTRLTVL.